This entry concerns a single T cell receptor (beta chain). This entry is derived from a study of blood T cell repertoires in COVID-19. Study at large: Material from acute and convalescent COVID-19 was sourced from the United States, Italy and Spain.

This CDR3 is built from 16 residues. Germline V gene lookup returns CDR1 GTSNPN and CDR2 SVGIG (reference sequence). V dropped 3 bases and J dropped 8 bases, with 20 bases sitting between them. Per the original methods: Amplification of reference gene primers was used by the study to estimate nucleated cell counts. Some clones are missing from TCRdb's copy, which holds only in-frame ones; the method was immunoSEQ multiplex PCR. The V and J calls and the clone size are those of that table, but D and trimming were determined from the DNA. This table has about 110,000 clones, 70% to 75% appearing once. The receptor was derived from a human donor with acute or convalescent COVID-19. The donor label of this sample is uncertain. The V gene is TRBV30, the J gene TRBJ1-6; D may be TRBD1 (6 bases). Sample: peripheral blood. The CDR3 DNA is TGTGCCTGGAGGCACTACAGGGTTGGAGAGGATTCACCCCTCCACTTT. Its translation: CAWRHYRVGEDSPLHF.